This is a list of T cell receptor beta chains from one sample in a study of blood T cell repertoires in COVID-19. The assay was immunoSEQ multiplex PCR, and TCRdb's table has in-frame clones only and misses some. The sample records 200,000 to 300,000 clones, 88% being singletons. Sequencing was done on a sample of PBMCs or T cells enriched from blood (not recorded which). The receptor source for this set is a woman aged 40 to 50 with acute COVID-19. Each CDR3 is given with its conserved first and last residue. Each record gives: V gene, clone size, D gene, J gene, CDR3 DNA, CDR3 protein. The D gene is left open where the match is weak. Rows give clone size only sometimes, using once, few, many, or a class for an expanded clone.

TRBV5-4,.,TRBD1,TRBJ2-3,TGTGCCAGCAGCTCGGGCCGCACAGGGGGCGATTTTGATACGCAGTATTTT,CASSSGRTGGDFDTQYF
TRBV24-1,once,TRBD2,TRBJ2-1,TGTGCCACCAGTGACCCTTCACAGGGTTGGGTAGCGGGAGGGCCAGAGGAGCAGTTCTTC,CATSDPSQGWVAGGPEEQFF
TRBV7-2,.,.,TRBJ2-3,TGTGCCAGCAGCGCCTGGGGGGCGGGACTACACACAGATACGCAGTATTTT,CASSAWGAGLHTDTQYF
TRBV27,.,TRBD1,TRBJ1-1,TGTGCCAGCAGTCATCAGGGGGCTGGCATGAACACTGAAGCTTTCTTT,CASSHQGAGMNTEAFF
TRBV4-2,.,TRBD2,TRBJ2-6,TGTGCCAGCAGCCAGCGAGGTAACAGCGGGGGGGCGACTGGGGCCAACGTCCTGACTTTC,CASSQRGNSGGATGANVLTF
TRBV5-4,.,TRBD1,TRBJ1-5,TGTGCCAGCAGTCCGGGGACAGCCGATCAGCCCCAGCATTTT,CASSPGTADQPQHF
TRBV6-4,.,.,TRBJ1-2,TGTGCCAGCAGTGACTCGAAGCGTTATGGCTACACCTTC,CASSDSKRYGYTF
TRBV2,.,TRBD1,TRBJ1-1,TGTGCCAGCAGTGTTTACATCGGACAGGGTGAAGCTTTCTTT,CASSVYIGQGEAFF
TRBV4-1,.,.,TRBJ2-7,TGCGCCAGCAGCCAAGTCCCAGCCCGACTCTACGAGCAGTACTTC,CASSQVPARLYEQYF
TRBV6-5,.,.,TRBJ2-5,TGTGCCAGCAGTTCTCGGACTCGACGAGGAGAGACCCAGTACTTC,CASSSRTRRGETQYF
TRBV11-2,.,TRBD1,TRBJ1-1,TGTGCCAGCAGCTCCCGGACAGGGGGCAACACTGAAGCTTTCTTT,CASSSRTGGNTEAFF
TRBV28,.,.,TRBJ1-2,TGTGCCAGCAGTTTATCCGCTATTACTATCTTC,CASSLSAITIF
TRBV19,once,.,TRBJ1-2,TGTGCCAGTAGTCAAGGATTTCGAGGCTATGGCTACACCTTC,CASSQGFRGYGYTF
TRBV4-1,.,.,TRBJ1-3,TGCGCCAGCAGCCAAGGGGGCCCTACCCAACTTGGAAACACCATATATTTT,CASSQGGPTQLGNTIYF
TRBV4-3,.,.,TRBJ2-2,TGCGCCAGCAGCCATGACTGGAACACCGGGGAGCTGTTTTTT,CASSHDWNTGELFF
TRBV2,.,TRBD2,TRBJ2-7,TGTGCCAGCACCCTAGCGGGGGCGACCTACGAGCAGTACTTC,CASTLAGATYEQYF
TRBV14,.,.,TRBJ2-1,TGTGCCAGCAGCGATTACAGGGAAGGTGAGCAGTTCTTC,CASSDYREGEQFF
TRBV6-1,.,.,TRBJ2-7,TGTGCCAGCAGTGAACGACAGCCCTACGAGCAGTACTTC,CASSERQPYEQYF
TRBV13,.,.,TRBJ1-3,TGTGCCAGCAGCTTTCCCCTCGGAAACACCATATATTTT,CASSFPLGNTIYF
TRBV3-1/TRBV3-2,.,TRBD1,TRBJ2-7,TGTGCCAGCAGCCGGACAGGGTACGAGCAGTACTTC,CASSRTGYEQYF
TRBV7-9,.,TRBD1,TRBJ1-2,TGTGCCAGCACCCTAATACAGGGGAACTATGGCTACACCTTC,CASTLIQGNYGYTF
TRBV7-2,.,TRBD1,TRBJ1-2,TGTGCCAGCAGCTTAGTAGCCCCTACAGGACAGGCCCCCTATGGCTACACCTTC,CASSLVAPTGQAPYGYTF
TRBV27,.,.,TRBJ1-2,TGTGCCAGCAGTACTATTCGTGGCTATGGCTACACCTTC,CASSTIRGYGYTF